Given below is one T cell receptor beta chain in context. These data come from a study of shared clonotypes between healthy human individuals. Whole-study context: Used for every donor were three CD4 naive, three CD4 memory, two CD8 naive and one CD8 memory plate.

V gave up 3 bases and J gave up 6 bases, with 8 bases separating them. The CDR3 sequence is 13 residues long. Germline-derived CDR1 and CDR2 are SNHLY and FYNNEI. Authors' processing steps: ImmunoSEQ sequences covered only the junction and lacked quality scores; filtering therefore differed. Generated by immunoSEQ multiplex PCR, the TCRdb table keeps only in-frame clones and is missing some. V and J calls plus clone size are reproduced from that table; the DNA served to infer D and trimming. The repertoire holds 950,000 to 1,100,000 clones, with more than 65% as singletons. The V gene is TRBV2, the J gene TRBJ2-2; D remains unclear. The source is a young man in good health. The material sequenced was memory CD4+ T cells sorted from blood. Subset noted: CD45RA-negative fraction. The CDR3 sequence is CASSETNPGELFF. CDR3 coding DNA: TGTGCCAGCAGTGAGACGAATCCCGGGGAGCTGTTTTTT.